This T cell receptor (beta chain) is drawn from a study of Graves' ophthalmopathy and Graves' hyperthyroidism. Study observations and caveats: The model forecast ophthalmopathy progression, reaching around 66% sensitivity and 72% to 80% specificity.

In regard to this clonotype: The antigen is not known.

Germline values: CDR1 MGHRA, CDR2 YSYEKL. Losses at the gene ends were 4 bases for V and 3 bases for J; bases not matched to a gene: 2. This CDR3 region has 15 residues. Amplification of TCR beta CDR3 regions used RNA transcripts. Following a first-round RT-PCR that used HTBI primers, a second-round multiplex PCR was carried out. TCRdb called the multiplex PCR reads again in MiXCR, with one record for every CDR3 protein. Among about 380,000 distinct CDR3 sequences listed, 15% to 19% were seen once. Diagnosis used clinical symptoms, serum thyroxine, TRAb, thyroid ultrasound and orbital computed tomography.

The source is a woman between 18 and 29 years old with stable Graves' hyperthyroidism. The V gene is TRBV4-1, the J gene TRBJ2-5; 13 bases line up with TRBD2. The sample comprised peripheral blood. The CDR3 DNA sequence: TGCGCCAGCAGCCGGGGACTAGCGGGGAAAGAGACCCAGTACTTC. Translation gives CASSRGLAGKETQYF.